The clone carrying this T cell receptor beta chain is a singleton in its sample. Its antigen is undetermined. This sample's RNA came from whole unsorted tissue. This non-tumor lung sample came from over 3 cm beyond the tumor edge. Between August and November 2014, newly diagnosed, chemotherapy-naive lung cancer patients underwent thoracic surgery in China. The data were taken from a study of tumor and adjacent non-tumor tissue in lung cancer. Findings and caveats of the study: Top 100 clones took a larger repertoire share in normal lung.

V was shortened by 6 bases and J by 2 bases, with 14 bases between the two germline ends. The V gene's germline CDR1 is SQVTM and CDR2 ANQGSEA. The CDR3 is made up of 14 amino acids. Three rounds of nested PCR, following a modified ARM-PCR protocol, produced the TCRbeta library. TCRdb recomputed calls from the multiplex PCR reads with MiXCR, one row per CDR3 protein. In the table there are 60,000 to 80,000 distinct CDR3 sequences, around 70% of which are singletons. Specimen: distant non-tumor lung tissue. The V and J genes are TRBV29-1 and TRBJ2-1; tentatively, D is TRBD1 (6 bases). This TCR came from a woman aged 50 to 65 with non-small cell lung cancer. The CDR3 sequence: CSVQGTGTYNEQFF. The DNA for the CDR3 is TGCAGCGTGCAGGGGACGGGTACCTACAATGAGCAGTTCTTC.